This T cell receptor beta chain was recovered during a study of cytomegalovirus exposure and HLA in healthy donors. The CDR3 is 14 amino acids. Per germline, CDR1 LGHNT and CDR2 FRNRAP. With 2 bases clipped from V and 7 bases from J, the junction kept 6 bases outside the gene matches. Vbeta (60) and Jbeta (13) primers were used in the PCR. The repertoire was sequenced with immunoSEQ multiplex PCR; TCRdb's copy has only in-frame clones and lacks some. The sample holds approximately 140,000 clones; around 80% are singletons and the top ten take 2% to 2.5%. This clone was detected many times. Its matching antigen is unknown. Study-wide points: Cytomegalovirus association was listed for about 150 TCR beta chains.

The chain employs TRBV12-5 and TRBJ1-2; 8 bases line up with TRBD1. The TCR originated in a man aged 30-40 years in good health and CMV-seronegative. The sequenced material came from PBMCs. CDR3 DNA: TGTGCTAGTGGTTTGCTGACAGGGGCAACTGGCTACACCTTC. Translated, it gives CASGLLTGATGYTF.